This T cell receptor beta chain was recovered during a study of control samples from healthy donors and cancer patients. Sequencing used immunoSEQ multiplex PCR; TCRdb keeps in-frame clones, though not all of them. The sample holds approximately 100,000 clones, around nine tenths seen once. The CDR3 is made up of 15 amino acids. CDR1 and CDR2 (germline): KGHSH, LQKENI. With 3 bases clipped from V and 2 bases from J, the junction kept 6 bases outside the gene matches. The J gene is TRBJ1-2, the V gene TRBV18; 7 bases are shared with TRBD1. The source material was blood. This clonotype originated in a man aged 25 to 40 in good health. The CDR3 loop is CASSPRDRGNYGYTF. The CDR3 nucleotides are TGTGCCAGCTCACCTAGGGACAGAGGGAACTATGGCTACACCTTC.